This entry lists 15 T cell receptor beta chains sequenced from one sample in a study of cytomegalovirus exposure and HLA in healthy donors. The PCR ran on 60 Vbeta and 13 Jbeta primers. Measured with immunoSEQ multiplex PCR; TCRdb has only the in-frame clones, and not every one. The sample yields some 160,000 clones, over 60% seen once. Sequenced: PBMCs. Receptors were obtained from a woman aged 30 to 39 in good health and CMV-seronegative.

V is TRBV11-2 and J is TRBJ1-1, with a tentative D call TRBD1 (5 bases). Between the trimmed V and J ends, which lost 5 bases and 4 bases, there was a span of 20 bases. The germline V gene encodes CDR1 SGHAT and CDR2 FQNNGV. The CDR3 totals 16 residues. The CDR3 DNA sequence: TGTGCCAGCAGCCTCACCGCACCAGGGAGGAGCACTGAAGCTTTCTTT. It specifies CASSLTAPGRSTEAFF.

This clone was seen a single time. This chain links TRBV7-8 with TRBJ1-2, with D tentatively TRBD1 (6 bases). V gave up 2 bases and J gave up 2 bases, with 12 bases separating them. The CDR3 extends over 15 amino acids. Germline CDR1 and CDR2: SGHVS and FQNEAQ. DNA for the CDR3: TGTGCCAGCAGCTTAATTGGGGGCGGGAACTATGGCTACACCTTC. Encoded protein: CASSLIGGGNYGYTF.

This clone has a handful of counts. This rearrangement joins TRBV6-1 to TRBJ2-3, with 10 nucleotides matching TRBD2. J lost 2 bases, V lost 7 bases, and 3 bases had no gene match. CDR3 length: 14 residues. CDR1 and CDR2 from the germline V gene are MNHNS and SASEGT. In DNA form, the CDR3 reads TGTGCCAGCATTGGGACTAGCGTCACAGATACGCAGTATTTT. Encoded protein: CASIGTSVTDTQYF.

V gene TRBV29-1 combines with J gene TRBJ1-1, with D tentatively TRBD1 (5 bases). This CDR3 contains 13 residues. Germline V gene lookup returns CDR1 SQVTM and CDR2 ANQGSEA. Between the trimmed V and J ends, which lost 4 bases and 1 base, there was a span of 10 bases. DNA of the CDR3: TGCAGCGTTGCGTGGCAGGGGAACACTGAAGCTTTCTTT. This sequence encodes CSVAWQGNTEAFF. The full variable domain, with the rest looked up from reference TRBV29-1 and TRBJ1-1, is SAVISQKPSRDICQRGTSLTIQCQVDSQVTMMFWYRQQPGQSLTLIATANQGSEATYESGFVIDKFPISRPNLTFSTLTVSNMSPEDSSIYLCSVAWQGNTEAFFGQGTRLTVV.

The V gene is TRBV7-9, the J gene TRBJ2-7; 9 bases match TRBD1. Germline values: CDR1 SEHNR, CDR2 FQNEAQ (reference sequence). Trimming cost V 5 bases and J 5 bases; bases outside gene matches: 10. The CDR3 length is 15 residues. The CDR3 protein is CASSNTGQGIDEQYF. The CDR3 bases are TGTGCCAGCAGCAATACGGGACAGGGCATCGACGAGCAGTACTTC.

The chain has TRBV5-1 and TRBJ1-4, with 7 bases identical to TRBD1. J lost 6 bases, V lost 0 bases, and 8 bases had no gene match. Looked up from germline, CDR1 is SGHRS and CDR2 is YFSETQ. The CDR3 loop spans 16 amino acids. This chain's CDR3 is CASSLGLEQGYEKLFF. The DNA of the CDR3 is TGCGCCAGCAGCTTGGGTTTAGAACAGGGGTATGAAAAACTGTTTTTT.

The chain links TRBV28 to TRBJ2-7; TRBD2 aligns across 10 bases. Germline loops: CDR1 MDHEN, CDR2 SYDVKM. This CDR3 is 16 amino acids long. V lost 7 bases to trimming and J lost 9 bases; unmatched junction nucleotides: 18. The CDR3 nucleotides are TGTGCCAGCAAATCCTCTACTAGCGGGAAGATCCACGGGCAGTACTTC. It is translated as CASKSSTSGKIHGQYF.

J is TRBJ1-5 and V is TRBV5-6, with a possible D match to TRBD1 (5 bases). This CDR3 has 16 residues. Trimming took off 0 bases at V and 3 bases at J, with 13 bases between the two ends. In germline, CDR1 is SGHDT, CDR2 YYEEEE. The CDR3 loop is CASSLAGGADNQPQHF. The CDR3 DNA is TGTGCCAGCAGCTTGGCCGGAGGGGCTGACAATCAGCCCCAGCATTTT.

The rearrangement uses TRBV5-1 and TRBJ2-7, with 7 nucleotides matching TRBD2. This CDR3 spans 16 amino acids. The J segment lost 3 bases and the V segment lost 5 bases, leaving 14 bases of the junction unmatched. Germline CDR1 and CDR2: SGHRS and YFSETQ. The CDR3 loop is CASRVTPRGGNYEQYF. The CDR3 DNA reads as TGCGCCAGCAGGGTGACCCCACGGGGAGGGAACTACGAGCAGTACTTC. Drawing the rest from reference TRBV5-1 and TRBJ2-7, the complete variable domain is KAGVTQTPRYLIKTRGQQVTLSCSPISGHRSVSWYQQTPGQGLQFLFEYFSETQRNKGNFPGRFSGRQFSNSRSEMNVSTLELGDSALYLCASRVTPRGGNYEQYFGPGTRLTVT.

The rearrangement joins TRBV2 to TRBJ1-2; 8 nucleotides agree with TRBD1. CDR1 SNHLY and CDR2 FYNNEI come from the germline V gene. This CDR3 spans 13 amino acids. V trimming: 6 bases; J trimming: 7 bases; junction bases outside the gene matches: 7. The CDR3 protein is CASSGQGISGYTF. The CDR3 DNA is TGTGCCAGCAGCGGACAGGGTATTTCTGGCTACACCTTC.

The rearrangement links TRBV27 to TRBJ2-3; TRBD1 aligns across 8 bases. The CDR3 length is 17 residues. CDR1 is MNHEY, CDR2 SMNVEV, per germline (reference sequence). V gave up 2 bases and J gave up 5 bases; unmatched junction bases: 12. The CDR3, as DNA: TGTGCCAGCAGTTTACTTCTCCGCAGGGGGCCTATAGATACGCAGTATTTT. Amino acid sequence: CASSLLLRRGPIDTQYF.

The J gene is TRBJ1-3, the V gene TRBV7-2; no reliable D call. V was clipped by 1 base and J by 4 bases, with 5 bases between them. Germline CDR1 reads SGHTA; CDR2 reads FQGNSA. CDR3 length: 13 amino acids. CDR3 nucleotides: TGTGCCAGCAGCTTAGGTCTAGGAAACACCATATATTTT. It encodes CASSLGLGNTIYF.

Comments on this clone: This specimen includes other DNA sequences encoding the same CDR3. CDR3 in amino acids: CASSPLAGVTDTQYF. The CDR3 DNA reads TGTGCCAGCTCGCCCCTAGCGGGAGTAACAGATACGCAGTATTTT. The gene calls are TRBV18 and TRBJ2-3; 10 bases align to TRBD2. With 6 bases clipped from V and 3 bases from J, the junction kept 6 bases outside the gene matches. The V gene's germline CDR1 is KGHSH and CDR2 LQKENI. There are 15 residues in the CDR3.

V and J are TRBV6-1 and TRBJ2-3; TRBD1 is a possible D gene (6 bases). The V gene's germline CDR1 is MNHNS and CDR2 SASEGT. The CDR3 is 15 amino acids. V lost 2 bases and J lost 1, with 10 bases in between. Here the CDR3 reads CASSEQPGGTDTQYF. CDR3 coding DNA: TGTGCCAGCAGTGAACAACCAGGGGGCACAGATACGCAGTATTTT.

The chain employs TRBV15 and TRBJ1-1; D may be TRBD1 (5 bases). The CDR3 totals 11 residues. Germline CDR1 and CDR2: LNHNV and YYDKDF (reference sequence). Trimming left V 6 bases short and J 7 bases short, with 9 bases between. The CDR3 nucleotides are TGTGCCACCAGGCTCGGGGGTGAAGCTTTCTTT. This codes for CATRLGGEAFF.